A single sample is the source of the 4 T cell receptor beta chains below, sequenced in a study of control samples from healthy donors and cancer patients. Sequencing used immunoSEQ multiplex PCR; TCRdb keeps in-frame clones, though not all of them. The table has around 100,000 clones, 88% seen once; the top ten hold 13% to 15%. Source material: blood. Receptors were obtained from a man aged 25-45 years in good health.

This clone was counted only a few times. The chain links TRBV18 to TRBJ1-5, with D perhaps matching TRBD1 (6 bases). V was trimmed by 6 bases and J by 3 bases, leaving 15 bases between them. CDR1 KGHSH and CDR2 LQKENI come from the germline V gene. CDR3 size: 15 residues. The CDR3 loop reads CASSQQGAPNQPQHF. In DNA form, the CDR3 reads TGTGCCAGCTCCCAACAGGGAGCCCCCAATCAGCCCCAGCATTTT.

This chain uses TRBV3-1 (or the pseudogene TRBV3-2) with TRBJ1-2; 10 positions agree with TRBD1. The CDR3 loop spans 14 amino acids. Germline CDR1 is LGHDT and CDR2 is YNNKEL (reference sequence). The trim removed 3 bases at V and 7 bases at J, leaving 5 bases unmatched. The CDR3, as DNA: TGTGCCAGCAGCCAGGAGGGGACAGGGGTTGGCTACACCTTC. It specifies CASSQEGTGVGYTF.

V and J are TRBV5-3 and TRBJ2-7; 8 bases are shared with TRBD2. TRBV5-3 counts as an open reading frame of uncertain function. V trimming: 8 bases; J trimming: 4 bases; junction bases outside the gene matches: 8. The CDR3 totals 13 residues. The CDR3 nucleotides are TGTGCCAGTCCCGGACGGGGGGGTTACGAGCAGTACTTC. It is translated as CASPGRGGYEQYF.

V usage is TRBV4-1 and J usage is TRBJ2-7; D gene unclear. The V end was cut by 0 bases, the J end by 0 bases, with 12 bases between. CDR1 is MGHRA, CDR2 YSYEKL, per germline. The CDR3 runs to 16 residues. CDR3 DNA sequence: TGCGCCAGCAGCCAAGATCCCCGGGCCCTCTCCTACGAGCAGTACTTC. Protein sequence: CASSQDPRALSYEQYF.